Listed here are 25 T cell receptor beta chains from one sample, sequenced in a study of shared clonotypes between healthy human individuals. Profiled with immunoSEQ multiplex PCR; TCRdb holds only in-frame clones, not every one. The repertoire holds just over 2,000,000 clones, with about 95% as singletons. The sequencing sample was made of naive CD4+ T cells sorted from blood. Subset described: CD45RA+ positively selected. The receptors derive from a young man in good health.

There are a few counts of this clone. The chain employs TRBV18 and TRBJ1-4, with 8 bases that match TRBD1. Unmatched junction bases numbered 10, after V lost 1 base and J lost 3 bases. The CDR3 is made up of 18 amino acids. Looked up from germline, CDR1 is KGHSH and CDR2 is LQKENI. CDR3 loop: CASSPLQGALMANEKLFF. The CDR3, as DNA: TGTGCCAGCTCACCACTTCAGGGGGCGTTGATGGCTAATGAAAAACTGTTTTTT.

J is TRBJ2-7 and V is TRBV6-5; 7 bases are shared with TRBD1. The J segment lost 5 bases and the V segment lost 2 bases, leaving 9 bases of the junction unmatched. Germline CDR1 MNHEY, CDR2 SVGAGI. The CDR3 covers 15 residues. The CDR3 reads CASSYPQGTVNEQYF. As DNA, the CDR3 is TGTGCCAGCAGTTACCCCCAGGGGACAGTTAACGAGCAGTACTTC.

This clone has just one count. The J gene is TRBJ2-5, the V gene TRBV10-3, with TRBD1 identical over 8 bases. The CDR3 sequence is 14 residues long. Germline CDR1 and CDR2: ENHRY and SYGVKD. Germline trimming cut 5 bases from V and 3 bases from J; bases unmatched to any gene: 5. This CDR3 reads CAISLGQGKETQYF. CDR3 DNA sequence: TGTGCCATCAGTCTAGGACAGGGTAAAGAGACCCAGTACTTC.

This clone occurred once. V gene TRBV2 combines with J gene TRBJ2-1; 12 nucleotides align to TRBD2. The CDR3 length is 15 residues. Trimming at V came to 5 bases and at J to 8 bases, leaving 7 bases not matched to a gene. CDR1 is SNHLY and CDR2 is FYNNEI in the germline V gene. CDR3 loop: CASSFTSGRIYEQFF. In DNA form, the CDR3 reads TGTGCCAGCAGTTTTACTAGCGGGAGGATCTATGAGCAGTTCTTC.

CDR3 region: CASSLGDRANEKLFF. DNA for the CDR3: TGTGCCAGCAGCTTGGGGGACAGGGCGAATGAAAAACTGTTTTTT. J is TRBJ1-4 and V is TRBV5-8, with 9 bases matching TRBD1. Germline loops: CDR1 SGHTS, CDR2 YDEGEE. The CDR3 is made up of 15 amino acids. J was trimmed by 5 bases and V by 0 bases; bases with no gene match: 2. Using reference TRBV5-8 and TRBJ1-4 for the parts outside the CDR3, the full variable domain is EAGVTQSPTHLIKTRGQQATLRCSPISGHTSVYWYQQALGLGLQFLLWYDEGEERNRGNFPPRFSGRQFPNYSSELNVNALELEDSALYLCASSLGDRANEKLFFGSGTQLSVL.

V and J are TRBV30 and TRBJ2-7; TRBD1 aligns across 7 bases. The CDR3 has 12 residues. Germline trimming cut 3 bases from V and 5 bases from J; bases unmatched to any gene: 4. CDR1 is GTSNPN and CDR2 is SVGIG in the germline V gene (reference sequence). The CDR3 spells CAWSNRGDEQYF. The CDR3 DNA follows: TGTGCCTGGAGCAACAGGGGCGACGAGCAGTACTTC.

This rearrangement joins TRBV2 to TRBJ1-5; 8 nucleotides line up with TRBD1. With 5 bases clipped from V and 7 bases from J, the junction kept 7 bases outside the gene matches. Germline loops: CDR1 SNHLY, CDR2 FYNNEI. CDR3 length: 14 residues. The CDR3 loop is CASSSTGGRQPQHF. The DNA for the CDR3 is TGTGCCAGCAGTTCTACAGGGGGGAGACAGCCCCAGCATTTT.

The chain links TRBV5-4 to TRBJ2-1; TRBD1 might be the D (5 bases). Trimming shortened V by 2 bases and J by 5 bases, and 11 bases separated the two germline ends. This CDR3 spans 14 amino acids. CDR1 and CDR2 (germline): SGHNT, YYREEE (reference sequence). Written as DNA, the CDR3 is TGTGCCAGCAGCTTAAGGACAAGGGACAATGAGCAGTTCTTC. The encoded protein is CASSLRTRDNEQFF.

J is TRBJ2-5 and V is TRBV10-3; 7 bases align to TRBD1. Germline V gives CDR1 ENHRY, CDR2 SYGVKD. The CDR3 runs to 15 residues. J was trimmed by 2 bases and V by 10 bases; bases with no gene match: 13. The CDR3 here is CATTPGGAWQETQYF. The CDR3 nucleotides read TGTGCCACCACCCCAGGGGGAGCGTGGCAAGAGACCCAGTACTTC.

This sequence joins TRBV30 and TRBJ1-1; D call uncertain. The V end lost 5 bases, the J end lost 1 base, and 8 bases lay between the germline ends. Germline-derived CDR1 and CDR2 are GTSNPN and SVGIG (reference sequence). The CDR3 length is 12 residues. CDR3 DNA: TGTGCCTGGGACCAGGAGAACACTGAAGCTTTCTTT. Translation: CAWDQENTEAFF.

J is TRBJ1-4 and V is TRBV28; a possible D gene is TRBD1 (6 bases). This CDR3 is 13 amino acids long. Trimming took 6 bases from V and 3 from J, leaving 8 bases between them. Germline loops: CDR1 MDHEN, CDR2 SYDVKM. CDR3 in DNA: TGTGCCAGCAGCCGACAGGCTAATGAAAAACTGTTTTTT. Encoded protein: CASSRQANEKLFF. The full variable domain, completed using reference TRBV28 and TRBJ1-4, is DVKVTQSSRYLVKRTGEKVFLECVQDMDHENMFWYRQDPGLGLRLIYFSYDVKMKEKGDIPEGYSVSREKKERFSLILESASTNQTSMYLCASSRQANEKLFFGSGTQLSVL.

J is TRBJ1-1 and V is TRBV6-5, with 10 nucleotides matching TRBD1. From germline, CDR1 is MNHEY and CDR2 SVGAGI. The CDR3 spans 15 residues. The V and J ends lost 6 bases and 5 bases, in that order; junction bases with no gene match: 9. DNA for the CDR3: TGTGCCAGCAGGGGGACAGGGGTCATAGGGACTGAAGCTTTCTTT. This translates into CASRGTGVIGTEAFF.

This clone came up once. This chain joins TRBV29-1 and TRBJ2-1; either TRBD1 or TRBD2 may supply D (5 bases each). The V gene lost 5 bases and the J gene lost 9 bases, with 14 bases spanning the gap. Germline CDR1 SQVTM, CDR2 ANQGSEA. This CDR3 has 12 amino acids. The CDR3 sequence: CSVRGTVVEQFF. The DNA of the CDR3 is TGCAGCGTTCGTGGGACGGTTGTTGAGCAGTTCTTC.

V gene TRBV7-9 combines with J gene TRBJ1-3, with TRBD1 as a possible D gene (6 bases). The CDR3 runs 15 residues. The germline CDR1 and CDR2 sequences are SEHNR and FQNEAQ (reference sequence). V shed 1 base and J shed 7 bases, with 14 bases lying between them. CDR3 sequence (DNA): TGTGCCAGCAGCTTAGAAGCAGGGGTTTGGAACACCATATATTTT. Translation: CASSLEAGVWNTIYF. The complete variable domain, with remaining parts taken from reference TRBV7-9 and TRBJ1-3, reads DTGVSQNPRHKITKRGQNVTFRCDPISEHNRLYWYRQTLGQGPEFLTYFQNEAQLEKSRLLSDRFSAERPKGSFSTLEIQRTEQGDSAMYLCASSLEAGVWNTIYFGEGSWLTVV.

The chain is built from TRBV28 and TRBJ1-4, with 7 bases identical to TRBD1. CDR3 size: 16 residues. Germline-derived CDR1 and CDR2 are MDHEN and SYDVKM. Trimming cost V 8 bases and J 5 bases; bases outside gene matches: 14. The CDR3 spells CASRDRDLRGNEKLFF. The CDR3 DNA is TGTGCCAGCCGTGACAGGGACTTACGAGGAAATGAAAAACTGTTTTTT. The full variable domain, its missing parts supplied by reference TRBV28 and TRBJ1-4, is DVKVTQSSRYLVKRTGEKVFLECVQDMDHENMFWYRQDPGLGLRLIYFSYDVKMKEKGDIPEGYSVSREKKERFSLILESASTNQTSMYLCASRDRDLRGNEKLFFGSGTQLSVL.

The chain joins TRBV30 to TRBJ2-5, with 8 bases aligning to TRBD1. V shed 0 bases, J shed 6 bases, and the junction held 9 bases outside the gene matches. The germline gives CDR1 GTSNPN, CDR2 SVGIG (reference sequence). The CDR3 runs 15 residues. The CDR3 sequence is CAWSVLDRELQTQYF. The CDR3 DNA is TGTGCCTGGAGTGTATTGGACAGGGAATTGCAGACCCAGTACTTC.

This clone showed up just once. This chain links TRBV2 with TRBJ1-5, with D perhaps TRBD1 (5 bases). Germline V CDR1 and CDR2: SNHLY, FYNNEI. This CDR3 has 13 amino acids. The ends were cut back, 7 bases at V and 7 bases at J, with 14 bases in the middle. As DNA, the CDR3 is TGTGCCAGCACGCGGGGGGGTTCCCAGCCCCAGCATTTT. Amino acid sequence: CASTRGGSQPQHF.

V usage is TRBV9 and J usage is TRBJ1-4, with 9 bases lining up with TRBD1. Germline CDR1 reads SGDLS; CDR2 reads YYNGEE. V was pared by 3 bases and J by 4 bases, with 4 bases of the junction left unmatched. This CDR3 spans 15 amino acids. CDR3 in amino acids: CASSARTGVNEKLFF. CDR3 nucleotide sequence: TGTGCCAGCAGCGCCAGGACAGGGGTTAATGAAAAACTGTTTTTT.

The chain employs TRBV5-6 and TRBJ1-4; D possibly corresponds to TRBD1 (6 bases). CDR1 is SGHDT and CDR2 is YYEEEE in the germline V gene. CDR3 length equals 13 residues. With 2 bases removed from V and 8 bases from J, the gap between germline ends came to 10 bases. The CDR3 bases are TGTGCCAGCAGCTTCTCCGACAGGGAAAAACTGTTTTTT. Its protein product is CASSFSDREKLFF.

The chain joins TRBV5-4 to TRBJ2-7; D is unclear. V lost 4 bases, J lost 9 bases, and 23 bases lay in between. The germline V gene encodes CDR1 SGHNT and CDR2 YYREEE (reference sequence). This CDR3 contains 15 residues. The CDR3 is CASSRKGNADTGQYF. CDR3 DNA: TGTGCCAGCAGCCGCAAAGGGAATGCGGATACGGGGCAGTACTTC.

The chain has TRBV9 and TRBJ2-5, with D possibly being TRBD2 (5 bases). V lost 0 bases, J lost 9 bases, and 9 bases lay in between. The germline V gene encodes CDR1 SGDLS and CDR2 YYNGEE. The CDR3 spans 12 residues. The CDR3 loop reads CASSVAGSAQYF. The CDR3 DNA follows: TGTGCCAGCAGCGTAGCGGGATCCGCCCAGTACTTC.

This clone was counted a single time. V and J are TRBV7-9 and TRBJ2-7, with D possibly being TRBD1 or TRBD2 (5 bases each). Looked up from germline, CDR1 is SEHNR and CDR2 is FQNEAQ (reference sequence). The CDR3 has 14 residues. V was clipped by 8 bases and J by 5 bases, with 19 bases between them. The CDR3 loop is CASGHGTSTHEQYF. The CDR3 DNA reads TGTGCCAGCGGTCACGGGACGAGCACACACGAGCAGTACTTC.

This clone is a singleton in its sample. This rearrangement joins TRBV4-2 to TRBJ2-3; 10 bases agree with TRBD1. The CDR3 loop spans 14 amino acids. J was trimmed by 1 base and V by 5 bases; bases with no gene match: 0. Per germline, CDR1 LGHNA and CDR2 YNFKEQ. The CDR3 region is CASSGQGGTDTQYF. The DNA for the CDR3 is TGTGCCAGCAGCGGACAGGGGGGCACAGATACGCAGTATTTT.

The chain has TRBV2 and TRBJ2-1; 8 bases agree with TRBD1. The V gene end was trimmed by 10 bases and the J gene end by 2 bases; junction bases not matched to a gene: 7. The CDR3 spans 14 residues. The germline CDR1 and CDR2 sequences are SNHLY and FYNNEI. The CDR3 sequence: CATSPGQAYNEQFF. CDR3 in DNA: TGTGCCACCTCTCCGGGACAGGCCTACAATGAGCAGTTCTTC. Combining the CDR3 with reference TRBV2 and TRBJ2-1 gives the whole variable domain EPEVTQTPSHQVTQMGQEVILRCVPISNHLYFYWYRQILGQKVEFLVSFYNNEISEKSEIFDDQFSVERPDGSNFTLKIRSTKLEDSAMYFCATSPGQAYNEQFFGPGTRLTVL.

The chain carries TRBV10-3 and TRBJ1-5; possibly TRBD1 for D (6 bases). V lost 2 bases and J 5 bases, leaving 10 bases between the germline ends. The germline gives CDR1 ENHRY, CDR2 SYGVKD. The CDR3 has 14 residues. CDR3 residues: CAISEVGHDQPQHF. As DNA, the CDR3 is TGTGCCATCAGTGAGGTGGGACACGATCAGCCCCAGCATTTT.